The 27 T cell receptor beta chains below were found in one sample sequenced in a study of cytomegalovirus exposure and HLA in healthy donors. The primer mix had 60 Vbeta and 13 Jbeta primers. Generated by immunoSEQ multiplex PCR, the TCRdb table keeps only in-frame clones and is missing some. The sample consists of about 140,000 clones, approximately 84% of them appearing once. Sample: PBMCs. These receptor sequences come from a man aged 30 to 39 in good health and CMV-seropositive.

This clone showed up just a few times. This CDR3 reads CASSSRTGRAFF. The CDR3 coding sequence is TGTGCCAGCAGCTCCCGGACAGGGAGAGCTTTCTTT. The rearrangement links TRBV7-3 to TRBJ1-1; 8 nucleotides line up with TRBD1. The CDR3 runs to 12 residues. Germline V gene data show CDR1 as SGHTA and CDR2 as FQGTGA. V lost 4 bases to trimming and J lost 10 bases; unmatched junction nucleotides: 5. The full variable domain, its missing parts supplied by reference TRBV7-3 and TRBJ1-1, is GAGVSQTPSNKVTEKGKYVELRCDPISGHTALYWYRQSLGQGPEFLIYFQGTGAADDSGLPNDRFFAVRPEGSVSTLKIQRTERGDSAVYLCASSSRTGRAFFGQGTRLTVV.

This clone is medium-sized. The CDR3 sequence: CASSFLARDTQYF. The DNA of the CDR3 is TGTGCCAGCAGTTTTCTAGCGAGAGATACGCAGTATTTT. This rearrangement joins TRBV28 to TRBJ2-3; possibly TRBD2 for D (6 bases). The CDR3 has 13 residues. In germline, CDR1 is MDHEN, CDR2 SYDVKM. V was clipped by 3 bases and J by 5 bases, with 9 bases between them.

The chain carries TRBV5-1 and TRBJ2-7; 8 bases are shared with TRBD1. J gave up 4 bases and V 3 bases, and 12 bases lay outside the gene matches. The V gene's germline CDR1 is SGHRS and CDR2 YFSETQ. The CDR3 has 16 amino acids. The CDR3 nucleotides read TGCGCCAGCAGCTCCTCCGTAGACAGGGGTAGTTACGAGCAGTACTTC. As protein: CASSSSVDRGSYEQYF.

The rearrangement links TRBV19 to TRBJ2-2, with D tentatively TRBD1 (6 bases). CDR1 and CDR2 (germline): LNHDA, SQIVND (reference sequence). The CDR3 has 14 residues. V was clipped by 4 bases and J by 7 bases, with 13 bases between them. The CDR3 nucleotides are TGTGCCAGTAGTACCGCCGGGACAAGCGGGGAGCTGTTTTTT. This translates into CASSTAGTSGELFF. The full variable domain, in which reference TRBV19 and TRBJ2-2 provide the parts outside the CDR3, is DGGITQSPKYLFRKEGQNVTLSCEQNLNHDAMYWYRQDPGQGLRLIYYSQIVNDFQKGDIAEGYSVSREKKESFPLTVTSAQKNPTAFYLCASSTAGTSGELFFGEGSRLTVL.

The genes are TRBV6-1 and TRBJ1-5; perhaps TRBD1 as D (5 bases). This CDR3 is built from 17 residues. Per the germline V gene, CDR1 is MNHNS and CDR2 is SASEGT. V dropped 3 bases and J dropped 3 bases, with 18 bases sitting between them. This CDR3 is CASSEVLGTRYNQPQHF. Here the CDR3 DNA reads TGTGCCAGCAGTGAGGTTCTGGGGACTCGTTACAATCAGCCCCAGCATTTT.

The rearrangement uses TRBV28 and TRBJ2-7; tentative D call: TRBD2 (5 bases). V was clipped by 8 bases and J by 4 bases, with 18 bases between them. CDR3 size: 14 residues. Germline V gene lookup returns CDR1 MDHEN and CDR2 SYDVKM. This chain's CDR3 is CASGGADATYEQYF. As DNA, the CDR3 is TGTGCCAGCGGAGGTGCAGACGCCACTTACGAGCAGTACTTC.

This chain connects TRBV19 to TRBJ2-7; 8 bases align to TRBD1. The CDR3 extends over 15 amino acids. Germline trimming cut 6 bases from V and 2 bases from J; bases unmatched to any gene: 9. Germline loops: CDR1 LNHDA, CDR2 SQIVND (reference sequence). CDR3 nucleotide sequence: TGTGCCAGTAGCCGGTCAGGGGGCAAAGCCTACGAGCAGTACTTC. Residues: CASSRSGGKAYEQYF.

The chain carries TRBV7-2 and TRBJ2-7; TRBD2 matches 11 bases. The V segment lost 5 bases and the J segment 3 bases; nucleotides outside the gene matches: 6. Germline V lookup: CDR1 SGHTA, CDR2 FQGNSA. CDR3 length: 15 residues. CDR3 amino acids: CASSLGLAGNYEQYF. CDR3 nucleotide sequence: TGTGCCAGCAGCCTCGGACTAGCGGGCAACTACGAGCAGTACTTC.

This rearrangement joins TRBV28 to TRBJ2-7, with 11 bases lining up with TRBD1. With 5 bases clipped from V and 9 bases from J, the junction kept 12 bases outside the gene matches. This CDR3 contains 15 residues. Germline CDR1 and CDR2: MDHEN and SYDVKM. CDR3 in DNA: TGTGCCAGCAGTATGACCGGGACAGGGGGTCTCGGGCAGTACTTC. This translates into CASSMTGTGGLGQYF.

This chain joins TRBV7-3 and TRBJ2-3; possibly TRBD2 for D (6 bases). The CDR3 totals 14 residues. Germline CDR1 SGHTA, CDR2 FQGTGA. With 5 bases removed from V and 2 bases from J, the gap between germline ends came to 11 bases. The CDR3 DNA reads TGTGCCAGCAGCCGGGGACTTGTCACAGATACGCAGTATTTT. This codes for CASSRGLVTDTQYF.

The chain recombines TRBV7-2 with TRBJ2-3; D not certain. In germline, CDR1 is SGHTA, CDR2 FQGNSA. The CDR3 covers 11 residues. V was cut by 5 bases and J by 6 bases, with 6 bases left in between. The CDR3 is CASSPTDTQYF. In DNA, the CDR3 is TGTGCCAGCAGCCCTACGGATACGCAGTATTTT.

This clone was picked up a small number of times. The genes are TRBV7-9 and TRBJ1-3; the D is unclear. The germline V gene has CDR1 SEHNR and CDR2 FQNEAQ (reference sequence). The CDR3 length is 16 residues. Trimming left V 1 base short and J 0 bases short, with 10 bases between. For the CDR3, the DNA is TGTGCCAGCAGCTTAGACCCGGGGAGCTCTGGAAACACCATATATTTT. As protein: CASSLDPGSSGNTIYF.

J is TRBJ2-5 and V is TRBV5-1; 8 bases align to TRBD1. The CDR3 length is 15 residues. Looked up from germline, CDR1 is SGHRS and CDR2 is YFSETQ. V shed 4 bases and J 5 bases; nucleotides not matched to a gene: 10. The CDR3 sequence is CASSLDPGGRETQYF. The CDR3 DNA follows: TGCGCCAGCAGCCTGGACCCAGGGGGCCGCGAGACCCAGTACTTC.

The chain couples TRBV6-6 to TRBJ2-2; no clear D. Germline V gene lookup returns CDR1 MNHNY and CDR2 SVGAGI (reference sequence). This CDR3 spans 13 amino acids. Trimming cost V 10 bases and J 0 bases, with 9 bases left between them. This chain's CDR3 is CATEASNTGELFF. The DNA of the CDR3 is TGTGCCACCGAGGCATCGAACACCGGGGAGCTGTTTTTT.

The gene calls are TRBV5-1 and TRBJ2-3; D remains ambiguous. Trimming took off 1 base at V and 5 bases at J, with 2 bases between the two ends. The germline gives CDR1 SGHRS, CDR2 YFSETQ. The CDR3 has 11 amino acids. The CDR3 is CASSLLDTQYF. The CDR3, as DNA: TGCGCCAGCAGCTTGCTAGATACGCAGTATTTT.

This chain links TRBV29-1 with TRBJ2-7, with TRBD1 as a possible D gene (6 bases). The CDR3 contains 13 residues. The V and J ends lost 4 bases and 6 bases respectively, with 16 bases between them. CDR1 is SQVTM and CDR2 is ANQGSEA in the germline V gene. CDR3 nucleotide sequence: TGCAGCGTTGTGCCCAGGGGTCTAGGCGAGCAGTACTTC. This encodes CSVVPRGLGEQYF.

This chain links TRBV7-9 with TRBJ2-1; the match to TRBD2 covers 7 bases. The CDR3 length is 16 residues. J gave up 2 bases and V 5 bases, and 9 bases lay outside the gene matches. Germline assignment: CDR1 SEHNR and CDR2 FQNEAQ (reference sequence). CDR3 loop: CASSPNPGTTYNEQFF. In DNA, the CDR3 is TGTGCCAGCAGCCCAAACCCCGGGACTACCTACAATGAGCAGTTCTTC. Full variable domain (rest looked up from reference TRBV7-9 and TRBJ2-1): DTGVSQNPRHKITKRGQNVTFRCDPISEHNRLYWYRQTLGQGPEFLTYFQNEAQLEKSRLLSDRFSAERPKGSFSTLEIQRTEQGDSAMYLCASSPNPGTTYNEQFFGPGTRLTVL.

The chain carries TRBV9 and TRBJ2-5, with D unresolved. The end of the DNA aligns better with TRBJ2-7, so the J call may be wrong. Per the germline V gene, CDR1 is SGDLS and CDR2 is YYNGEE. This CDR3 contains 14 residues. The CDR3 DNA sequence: TGTGCCAGCAGCGTAGGTGGTGATACCTACGAGCAGTACTTC. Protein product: CASSVGGDTYEQYF.

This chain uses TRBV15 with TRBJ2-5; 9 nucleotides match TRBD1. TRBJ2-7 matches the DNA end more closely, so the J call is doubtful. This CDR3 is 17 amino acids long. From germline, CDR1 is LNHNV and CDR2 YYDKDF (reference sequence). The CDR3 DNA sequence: TGTGCCACCAGCAGAGATATGGGACAGGGTTCTTCCTACGAGCAGTACTTC. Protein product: CATSRDMGQGSSYEQYF.

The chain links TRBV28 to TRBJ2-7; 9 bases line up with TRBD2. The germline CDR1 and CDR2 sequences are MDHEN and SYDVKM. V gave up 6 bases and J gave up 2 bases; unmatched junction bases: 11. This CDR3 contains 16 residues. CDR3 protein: CASRIGGLAGPYEQYF. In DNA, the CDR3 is TGTGCCAGCAGAATAGGGGGACTAGCAGGACCCTACGAGCAGTACTTC.

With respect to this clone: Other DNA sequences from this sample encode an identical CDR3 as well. The CDR3 nucleotides are TGCGCCAGCAGCTTGGGCCAGGGGGCTAACTATGGCTACACCTTC. Protein sequence: CASSLGQGANYGYTF. The chain joins TRBV5-1 to TRBJ1-2; 7 positions match TRBD1. CDR3 size: 15 residues. V was clipped by 0 bases and J by 0 bases; unmatched bases: 2. The germline gives CDR1 SGHRS, CDR2 YFSETQ.

The CDR3 reads CASWDRDVRGQYF. The CDR3 DNA follows: TGTGCCTCCTGGGACAGGGATGTCCGCGGGCAGTACTTC. The rearrangement uses TRBV30 and TRBJ2-7, with 9 positions matching TRBD1. The germline CDR1 and CDR2 sequences are GTSNPN and SVGIG (reference sequence). The J segment lost 9 bases and the V segment lost 7 bases, leaving 13 bases of the junction unmatched. The CDR3 spans 13 residues.

Here the CDR3 DNA reads TGTGCCAGCAGTAGAGGTGGGGCCAACGTCCTGACTTTC. The encoded protein is CASSRGGANVLTF. V gene TRBV28 combines with J gene TRBJ2-6; D gene unclear. Germline CDR1 is MDHEN and CDR2 is SYDVKM. Trimming shortened V by 5 bases and J by 3 bases, and 5 bases separated the two germline ends. The CDR3 is 13 residues long.

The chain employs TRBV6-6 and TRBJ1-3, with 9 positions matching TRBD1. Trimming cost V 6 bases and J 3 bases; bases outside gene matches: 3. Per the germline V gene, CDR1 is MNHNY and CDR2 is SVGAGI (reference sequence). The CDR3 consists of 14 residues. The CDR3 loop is CASRGQGGGNTIYF. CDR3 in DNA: TGTGCCAGCAGGGGACAGGGTGGTGGAAACACCATATATTTT.

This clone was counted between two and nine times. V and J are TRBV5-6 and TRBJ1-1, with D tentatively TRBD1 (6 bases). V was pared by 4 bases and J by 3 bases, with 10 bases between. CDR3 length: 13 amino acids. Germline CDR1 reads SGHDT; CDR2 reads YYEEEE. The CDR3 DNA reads TGTGCCAGCAGCCTAGGGACATACACTGAAGCTTTCTTT. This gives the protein CASSLGTYTEAFF. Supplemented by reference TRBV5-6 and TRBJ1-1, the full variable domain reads DAGVTQSPTHLIKTRGQQVTLRCSPKSGHDTVSWYQQALGQGPQFIFQYYEEEERQRGNFPDRFSGHQFPNYSSELNVNALLLGDSALYLCASSLGTYTEAFFGQGTRLTVV.

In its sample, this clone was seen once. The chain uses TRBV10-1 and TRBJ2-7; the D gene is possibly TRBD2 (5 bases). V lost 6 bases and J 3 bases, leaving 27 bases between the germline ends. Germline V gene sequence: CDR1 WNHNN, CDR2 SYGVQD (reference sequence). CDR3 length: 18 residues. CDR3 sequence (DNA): TGCGCCAGCAGCCCCTTGAGGGCCCGGGTAGATGGGCGCTACGAGCAGTACTTC. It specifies CASSPLRARVDGRYEQYF.

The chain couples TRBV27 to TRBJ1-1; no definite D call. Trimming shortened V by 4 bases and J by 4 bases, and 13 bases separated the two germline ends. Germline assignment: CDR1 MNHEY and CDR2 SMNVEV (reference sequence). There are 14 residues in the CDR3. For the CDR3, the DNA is TGTGCCAGCAGTTATGGAGATCGGGGCACTGAAGCTTTCTTT. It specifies CASSYGDRGTEAFF.